This T cell receptor beta chain derives from a study of blood T cell repertoires in COVID-19. Trimming stripped 2 bases from V and 5 bases from J, with 9 bases between. Germline V gives CDR1 PRHDT, CDR2 FYEKMQ (reference sequence). The CDR3 has 13 residues. Sequencing used immunoSEQ multiplex PCR; TCRdb keeps in-frame clones, though not all of them. In the table there are 150,000 to 200,000 clones, roughly 84% of which are singletons. Sequences were obtained from PBMCs or T cells enriched from blood (not recorded which). The chain employs TRBV13 and TRBJ2-5, with a possible D match to TRBD1 (5 bases). This TCR was recovered from a man in his 60s who had recovered from COVID-19. The CDR3 sequence: CASSLRGEETQYF. As DNA, the CDR3 is TGTGCCAGCAGCTTAAGGGGTGAGGAGACCCAGTACTTC.